The rows below give T cell receptor beta chains drawn from one sample of a study of blood T cells in healthy people across ages. TCRdb reanalysed the 5' RACE reads using MiXCR and keeps one entry per CDR3 protein. This sample has 600,000 to 800,000 distinct CDR3 sequences, with 45% to 60% found just once. Sequencing input: blood. These receptors all come from a woman of 80 years or more in good health. Both conserved end residues are part of each CDR3. The order of the fields is V gene, D gene, clone size, J gene, CDR3 DNA, CDR3 protein. A D gene is named only where the DNA matches it firmly. Some rows mark clone size as missing; the rest say once, few, many or name a class of expanded clone.

v_call: TRBV6-6
d_call: .
clone_size: many
j_call: TRBJ2-1
cdr3_nt: TGTGCCAGCAGTCAATCTAGCTGGGAGCAGTTCTTC
cdr3_aa: CASSQSSWEQFF

v_call: TRBV7-3
d_call: .
clone_size: many
j_call: TRBJ2-1
cdr3_nt: TGTGCCAGCAGCTCCGGGTACAGCTCCTACAATGAGCAGTTCTTC
cdr3_aa: CASSSGYSSYNEQFF

v_call: TRBV7-3
d_call: TRBD2
clone_size: .
j_call: TRBJ2-1
cdr3_nt: TGTGCCAGCAGCCGCGGACTAGCGGGAGAGGGTGAGCAGTTCTTC
cdr3_aa: CASSRGLAGEGEQFF

v_call: TRBV12-3/TRBV12-4
d_call: .
clone_size: few
j_call: TRBJ1-1
cdr3_nt: TGTGCCAGCAGTTGGTCCGGGGGAGCTGAAGCTTTCTTT
cdr3_aa: CASSWSGGAEAFF

v_call: TRBV30
d_call: TRBD2
clone_size: once
j_call: TRBJ2-1
cdr3_nt: TGTGCCTGGAGAAAGAGGACTAGCGGAATTAATGAGCAGTTCTTC
cdr3_aa: CAWRKRTSGINEQFF

v_call: TRBV29-1
d_call: .
clone_size: many
j_call: TRBJ2-1
cdr3_nt: TGCAGCGTTGAAGATGACAAGGGTTCCCGACGGTTCTTC
cdr3_aa: CSVEDDKGSRRFF

v_call: TRBV5-1
d_call: TRBD2
clone_size: many
j_call: TRBJ2-1
cdr3_nt: TGCGCCAGCAGCGGGGGTAGCGGGAGCGATAAGGATGAGCAGTTCTTC
cdr3_aa: CASSGGSGSDKDEQFF

v_call: TRBV29-1
d_call: .
clone_size: .
j_call: TRBJ1-1
cdr3_nt: TGCAGCGCCTCAAGGACAGCTCTGGGGAACACTGAAGCTTTCTTT
cdr3_aa: CSASRTALGNTEAFF

v_call: TRBV5-5
d_call: .
clone_size: .
j_call: TRBJ1-1
cdr3_nt: TGTGCCAGCAGCTACCGATGGGACACTGAAGCTTTCTTT
cdr3_aa: CASSYRWDTEAFF

v_call: TRBV7-2
d_call: TRBD1
clone_size: .
j_call: TRBJ1-5
cdr3_nt: TGTGCCAGCAGGGAGACAGGGGGAAGCAATCAGCCCCAGCATTTT
cdr3_aa: CASRETGGSNQPQHF

v_call: TRBV10-1
d_call: TRBD2
clone_size: many
j_call: TRBJ2-1
cdr3_nt: TGCGCCAGCAGGAAAGGACTAGCGGGAGGTGAGCAGTTCTTC
cdr3_aa: CASRKGLAGGEQFF

v_call: TRBV4-2
d_call: TRBD2
clone_size: many
j_call: TRBJ2-1
cdr3_nt: TGTGCCAGCAGCCAAGATCGTCGGCTAGCGGGCGGGGACAATGAGCAGTTCTTC
cdr3_aa: CASSQDRRLAGGDNEQFF

v_call: TRBV28
d_call: .
clone_size: .
j_call: TRBJ1-5
cdr3_nt: TGTGCCAGCAGACTACTCGGCAATCAGCCCCAGCATTTT
cdr3_aa: CASRLLGNQPQHF

v_call: TRBV30
d_call: .
clone_size: few
j_call: TRBJ1-1
cdr3_nt: TGTGCCTGGAGTGTACAGGGGAACACTGAAGCTTTCTTT
cdr3_aa: CAWSVQGNTEAFF

v_call: TRBV7-2
d_call: TRBD2
clone_size: .
j_call: TRBJ2-7
cdr3_nt: TGTGCCAGCAGACCTCTAGCGGGAGAAGCCTACGAGCAGTACTTC
cdr3_aa: CASRPLAGEAYEQYF

v_call: TRBV11-2
d_call: TRBD1
clone_size: many
j_call: TRBJ2-1
cdr3_nt: TGTGCCAGCAGCCATAGTCCAGGGGGCAATGAGCAGTTCTTC
cdr3_aa: CASSHSPGGNEQFF

v_call: TRBV4-2
d_call: TRBD2
clone_size: .
j_call: TRBJ2-7
cdr3_nt: TGTGCCAGCAGCCAAGGAACTAGCGGGACGACCGACGAGCAGTACTTC
cdr3_aa: CASSQGTSGTTDEQYF

v_call: TRBV13
d_call: .
clone_size: .
j_call: TRBJ2-1
cdr3_nt: TGTGCCAGCAGACAGAGGGGGGCGGGAACGGCCAATGAGCAGTTCTTC
cdr3_aa: CASRQRGAGTANEQFF

v_call: TRBV27
d_call: TRBD1
clone_size: many
j_call: TRBJ2-1
cdr3_nt: TGTGCCAGCAGTCGCCGGGACAGGGTCACCAATGAGCAGTTCTTC
cdr3_aa: CASSRRDRVTNEQFF

v_call: TRBV25-1
d_call: TRBD1
clone_size: many
j_call: TRBJ1-2
cdr3_nt: TGTGCCAGCAGTGTGGCGACAGGGGGCGCCCGCGGCTACACCTTC
cdr3_aa: CASSVATGGARGYTF

v_call: TRBV6-6
d_call: TRBD2
clone_size: many
j_call: TRBJ2-1
cdr3_nt: TGTGCCAGCAGTGATCCGGGGGGCAATGAGCAGTTCTTC
cdr3_aa: CASSDPGGNEQFF

v_call: TRBV7-9
d_call: .
clone_size: many
j_call: TRBJ2-7
cdr3_nt: TGTGCCAGCAGCCATTCGGGAGACGAGCAGTACTTC
cdr3_aa: CASSHSGDEQYF

v_call: TRBV25-1
d_call: .
clone_size: few
j_call: TRBJ1-5
cdr3_nt: TGTGCCAGCAGTGGGGGTCGGCAGCCCCAGCATTTT
cdr3_aa: CASSGGRQPQHF

v_call: TRBV10-3
d_call: .
clone_size: few
j_call: TRBJ1-3
cdr3_nt: TGTGCCATCAGTCGACAGGATTTCTCTGGAAACACCATATATTTT
cdr3_aa: CAISRQDFSGNTIYF

v_call: TRBV7-9
d_call: TRBD1
clone_size: .
j_call: TRBJ2-2
cdr3_nt: TGTGCCAGCAGCGTGGGACAGCTGAACACCGGGGAGCTGTTTTTT
cdr3_aa: CASSVGQLNTGELFF

v_call: TRBV3-1
d_call: .
clone_size: .
j_call: TRBJ2-5
cdr3_nt: TGTGCCCGCAGCCAATATACAGGCACCCAAGAGACCCAGTACTTC
cdr3_aa: CARSQYTGTQETQYF

v_call: TRBV6-5
d_call: TRBD2
clone_size: many
j_call: TRBJ2-1
cdr3_nt: TGTGCCAGCAGTTACCTAGCGGGGTACGATGAGCAGTTCTTC
cdr3_aa: CASSYLAGYDEQFF

v_call: TRBV7-9
d_call: TRBD2
clone_size: .
j_call: TRBJ2-7
cdr3_nt: TGTGCCAGCAGCTCCTACGGCGGGGGGCGGGGCTCCTACGAGCAGTACTTC
cdr3_aa: CASSSYGGGRGSYEQYF

v_call: TRBV5-4
d_call: .
clone_size: .
j_call: TRBJ2-4
cdr3_nt: TGTGCCAGCAGCGAAGACGGAGGGGGCATTCAGTACTTC
cdr3_aa: CASSEDGGGIQYF

v_call: TRBV12-3/TRBV12-4
d_call: TRBD2
clone_size: .
j_call: TRBJ2-3
cdr3_nt: TGTGCCAGCAGTCCCAGGACTAGCGGGGAGGCCGCAGATACGCAGTATTTT
cdr3_aa: CASSPRTSGEAADTQYF

v_call: TRBV5-1
d_call: TRBD1
clone_size: .
j_call: TRBJ1-4
cdr3_nt: TGCGCCAGCAGCTTGTCGGGCAGGGGGCGCCTAACTAATGAAAAACTGTTTTTT
cdr3_aa: CASSLSGRGRLTNEKLFF

v_call: TRBV5-6
d_call: .
clone_size: .
j_call: TRBJ2-4
cdr3_nt: TGTGCCAGCAGTACTCTGCTAACCAAAAACATTCAGTACTTC
cdr3_aa: CASSTLLTKNIQYF

v_call: TRBV11-2
d_call: .
clone_size: once
j_call: TRBJ2-4
cdr3_nt: TGTGCCAGCAGCCCCTGGGCCGGGTCGACCAAAAACATTCAGTACTTC
cdr3_aa: CASSPWAGSTKNIQYF

v_call: TRBV3-1
d_call: TRBD2
clone_size: .
j_call: TRBJ2-5
cdr3_nt: TGTGCCAGCAGCCAAGGTCGTCTAGCGGGTGCTGAAGAGACCCAGTACTTC
cdr3_aa: CASSQGRLAGAEETQYF

v_call: TRBV15
d_call: .
clone_size: .
j_call: TRBJ2-3
cdr3_nt: TGTGCCACCAGCAGAGATCCAGGGGTAACAGATACGCAGTATTTT
cdr3_aa: CATSRDPGVTDTQYF

v_call: TRBV27
d_call: TRBD1
clone_size: .
j_call: TRBJ1-2
cdr3_nt: TGTGCCAGCAGTTTAAGAGCCGGACAGGGGTTCTATGGCTACACCTTC
cdr3_aa: CASSLRAGQGFYGYTF

v_call: TRBV11-2
d_call: .
clone_size: .
j_call: TRBJ2-1
cdr3_nt: TGTGCCAGCAGCTTCCGGTTTGGCGGAAATGAGCAGTTCTTC
cdr3_aa: CASSFRFGGNEQFF

v_call: TRBV27
d_call: TRBD1
clone_size: few
j_call: TRBJ1-1
cdr3_nt: TGTGCCAGCAGTTCGGGACAGTCTCGCAACACTGAAGCTTTCTTT
cdr3_aa: CASSSGQSRNTEAFF

v_call: TRBV4-2
d_call: TRBD2
clone_size: .
j_call: TRBJ2-6
cdr3_nt: TGTGCCAGCAGCCAAGTTTTTAGCGGGGGGATCTCTGGGGCCAACGTCCTGACTTTC
cdr3_aa: CASSQVFSGGISGANVLTF

v_call: TRBV7-9
d_call: .
clone_size: many
j_call: TRBJ1-2
cdr3_nt: TGTGCCAGCAGCTTGGCAGGCGGGTCTATGGGCTACACCTTC
cdr3_aa: CASSLAGGSMGYTF

v_call: TRBV18
d_call: TRBD2
clone_size: .
j_call: TRBJ2-3
cdr3_nt: TGTGCCGGCTCACCTACGCGACTAGCGGTGAGCACAGATACGCAGTATTTT
cdr3_aa: CAGSPTRLAVSTDTQYF

v_call: TRBV28
d_call: .
clone_size: once
j_call: TRBJ2-3
cdr3_nt: TGTGCCAGCAGGGGGACCCAGCCCAGAGATACGCAGTATTTT
cdr3_aa: CASRGTQPRDTQYF

v_call: TRBV20-1
d_call: .
clone_size: .
j_call: TRBJ2-3
cdr3_nt: TGCAGTGCTGGACTGATCACAGATACGCAGTATTTT
cdr3_aa: CSAGLITDTQYF

v_call: TRBV7-8
d_call: TRBD1
clone_size: many
j_call: TRBJ2-1
cdr3_nt: TGTGCCAGCAGACTGGACAGGGCGAATGAGCAGTTCTTC
cdr3_aa: CASRLDRANEQFF

v_call: TRBV11-2
d_call: TRBD1
clone_size: .
j_call: TRBJ2-1
cdr3_nt: TGTGCCAGCAGCTTCGCCTGGGACAGTTCTTACAATGAGCAGTTCTTC
cdr3_aa: CASSFAWDSSYNEQFF

v_call: TRBV5-1
d_call: .
clone_size: .
j_call: TRBJ2-3
cdr3_nt: TGCGCCAGCGCCGATGGTGTCCCTAGCACAGATACGCAGTATTTT
cdr3_aa: CASADGVPSTDTQYF

v_call: TRBV15
d_call: .
clone_size: .
j_call: TRBJ2-7
cdr3_nt: TGTGTCACCAGCCCCGACGGTGGCAGCCAGACCTACGAGCAGTACTTC
cdr3_aa: CVTSPDGGSQTYEQYF

v_call: TRBV12-5
d_call: TRBD1
clone_size: few
j_call: TRBJ2-1
cdr3_nt: TGTGCTAGTGGTTTAGGGGACAGATACAATGAGCAGTTCTTC
cdr3_aa: CASGLGDRYNEQFF

v_call: TRBV20-1
d_call: .
clone_size: many
j_call: TRBJ2-7
cdr3_nt: TGCAGTCCAAACCCTAATAGGGGTCTACTGGTCGAGCAGTACTTC
cdr3_aa: CSPNPNRGLLVEQYF

v_call: TRBV5-1
d_call: .
clone_size: many
j_call: TRBJ2-1
cdr3_nt: TGCGCCAGCAGCTTGGGTTCGGGGGATGAGCAGTTCTTC
cdr3_aa: CASSLGSGDEQFF

v_call: TRBV27
d_call: TRBD2
clone_size: .
j_call: TRBJ2-3
cdr3_nt: TGTGCCAGCAGTGAGGGACTAGCGGGACTTTCAGATACGCAGTATTTT
cdr3_aa: CASSEGLAGLSDTQYF

v_call: TRBV15
d_call: TRBD2
clone_size: .
j_call: TRBJ2-7
cdr3_nt: TGTGCCACCAGCGGTAGACCGGGACTAGCGATGCCCCAGTACTTC
cdr3_aa: CATSGRPGLAMPQYF